This is a list of T cell receptor beta chains from one sample in a study of radiotherapy plus CTLA-4 blockade in lung cancer. Generated by immunoSEQ multiplex PCR, the TCRdb table keeps only in-frame clones and is missing some. The repertoire consists of some 60,000 clones, with 77% occurring once and the leading ten covering less than 4.5%. Sample: peripheral blood, taken from a patient treated with radiotherapy plus ipilimumab. These receptors came from a human donor with non-small cell lung cancer who had a partial response to radiotherapy plus ipilimumab. The CDR3 runs from the conserved cysteine through the conserved F or W. A D gene is named only where the DNA matches it firmly. For some rows the clone size is stated as once, few or many, or as a class when expanded; others skip it.

size	V	D	J	CDR3	DNA
NA	TRBV4-1	TRBD1	TRBJ2-3	CASSPNNRGRSDTQYF	TGCGCCAGCAGCCCTAACAACAGGGGGCGATCAGATACGCAGTATTTT
NA	TRBV9	NA	TRBJ1-2	CASSTLTETGGYTF	TGTGCCAGCAGCACCTTGACCGAGACTGGTGGCTACACCTTC
few	TRBV28	NA	TRBJ1-5	CASSLGGVQPQHF	TGTGCCAGCAGTCTGGGAGGGGTTCAGCCCCAGCATTTT
NA	TRBV10-3	NA	TRBJ2-2	CAIKFRETGELFF	TGTGCCATCAAATTTCGGGAAACCGGGGAGCTGTTTTTT
NA	TRBV6-1	NA	TRBJ2-3	CASSPLTRSTDTQYF	TGTGCCAGCAGTCCACTCACGCGTAGCACAGATACGCAGTATTTT
NA	TRBV27	NA	TRBJ2-1	CASSLRGFLYNEQFF	TGTGCCAGCAGCCTGCGGGGCTTTCTCTACAATGAGCAGTTCTTC
NA	TRBV6-5	TRBD2	TRBJ2-3	CACSTSDTDTQYF	TGTGCCTGCTCGACTAGCGACACAGATACGCAGTATTTT
NA	TRBV5-4	NA	TRBJ2-1	CASTFVGYNEQFF	TGTGCCAGCACCTTTGTCGGGTACAATGAGCAGTTCTTC
NA	TRBV5-1	NA	TRBJ2-5	CASSLQTQETQYF	TGCGCCAGCAGCTTACAGACCCAAGAGACCCAGTACTTC
NA	TRBV6-6	NA	TRBJ1-5	CASRDSANQPQHF	TGTGCCAGCAGGGACAGTGCTAATCAGCCCCAGCATTTT
NA	TRBV6-1	TRBD1	TRBJ1-4	CASSDRTGGVPEFF	TGTGCCAGCAGTGACCGGACAGGAGGCGTCCCGGAGTTTTTT
NA	TRBV5-6	TRBD2	TRBJ2-1	CASSSSGGFYNEQFF	TGTGCCAGCAGCTCTAGCGGGGGGTTCTACAATGAGCAGTTCTTC
NA	TRBV5-4	TRBD1	TRBJ1-5	CASSLGGQGDQPQHF	TGTGCCAGCAGCTTGGGGGGACAGGGTGATCAGCCCCAGCATTTT
once	TRBV5-1	TRBD1	TRBJ2-2	CASSLLGQGASGELFF	TGCGCCAGCAGCTTGTTGGGACAGGGGGCCTCCGGGGAGCTGTTTTTT
NA	TRBV5-6	TRBD1	TRBJ1-1	CASSPQGANTEAFF	TGTGCCAGCAGCCCCCAGGGGGCTAACACTGAAGCTTTCTTT
NA	TRBV5-1	NA	TRBJ2-1	CASSLLVGSSYNEQFF	TGCGCCAGCAGCTTATTAGTAGGGAGCTCCTACAATGAGCAGTTCTTC
NA	TRBV5-6	TRBD1	TRBJ1-6	CASSTDRGGYNSPLHF	TGTGCCAGCAGCACGGACAGGGGGGGATATAATTCACCCCTCCACTTT
NA	TRBV5-1	TRBD1	TRBJ2-7	CASTKTAGTVQPEQYF	TGCGCCAGTACTAAAACCGCCGGGACAGTCCAGCCCGAGCAGTACTTC
NA	TRBV7-8	TRBD2	TRBJ2-5	CASSWTSGGVRETQYF	TGTGCCAGCAGCTGGACTAGCGGGGGAGTCCGGGAGACCCAGTACTTC
NA	TRBV5-6	NA	TRBJ2-7	CASSLGPVNEQYF	TGTGCCAGCAGCTTGGGGCCTGTGAACGAGCAGTACTTC